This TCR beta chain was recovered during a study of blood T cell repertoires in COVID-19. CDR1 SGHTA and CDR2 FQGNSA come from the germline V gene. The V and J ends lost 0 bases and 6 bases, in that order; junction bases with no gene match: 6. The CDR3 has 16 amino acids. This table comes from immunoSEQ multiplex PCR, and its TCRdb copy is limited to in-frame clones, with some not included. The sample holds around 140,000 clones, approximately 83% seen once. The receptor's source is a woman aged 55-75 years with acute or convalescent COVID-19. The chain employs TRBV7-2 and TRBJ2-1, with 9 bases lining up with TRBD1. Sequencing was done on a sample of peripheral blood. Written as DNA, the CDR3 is TGTGCCAGCAGCTTAGCCCGTATGACAGGGGGCAATGAGCAGTTCTTC. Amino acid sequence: CASSLARMTGGNEQFF.